These 13 T cell receptor beta chains originate from one sample sequenced in a study of T-cell reconstitution after alpha-beta-depleted transplantation in children. During its preparation, the TCRbeta library received unique molecular identifiers. TCRdb reprocessed the PCR reads via MiXCR and lists one record per CDR3 protein. The sample lists some 390,000 distinct CDR3 sequences; 20% were seen once. Sequenced here: PBMCs from the stem cell graft donor, sampled from the stem cell graft. The receptor source for this set is a human donor who donated a stem cell graft to a child with acute myeloid leukemia.

This clonotype was found a few times. This rearrangement joins TRBV10-3 to TRBJ1-1; maybe TRBD1 (5 bases). CDR1 and CDR2 (germline): ENHRY, SYGVKD. V lost 5 bases to trimming and J lost 1 base, with 11 bases between them. The CDR3 runs 14 residues. The CDR3 is CAISIGGENTEAFF. CDR3 sequence (DNA): TGTGCCATCAGTATCGGGGGAGAGAACACTGAAGCTTTCTTT.

This clonotype was counted only a few times. The J gene is TRBJ2-5, the V gene TRBV6-5; 13 bases are shared with TRBD2. Germline loops: CDR1 MNHEY, CDR2 SVGAGI. This CDR3 has 16 amino acids. The J segment lost 5 bases and the V segment lost 2 bases, leaving 5 bases of the junction unmatched. This CDR3 is CASSYLLAGGLETQYF. The CDR3 DNA reads as TGTGCCAGCAGTTACCTACTAGCGGGAGGGCTGGAGACCCAGTACTTC.

The sample holds a few counts of this clonotype. This chain joins TRBV4-3 and TRBJ1-4; D unresolved. V was cut by 0 bases and J by 5 bases, with 13 bases left in between. The CDR3 loop spans 16 amino acids. CDR1 and CDR2 from the germline V gene are LGHNA and YSLEER. The CDR3 sequence: CASSQDTGVGNEKLFF. The CDR3 bases are TGCGCCAGCAGCCAAGATACGGGAGTCGGGAATGAAAAACTGTTTTTT.

The CDR3 spells CASMQREPYEQYF. The CDR3 coding sequence is TGTGCCAGCATGCAGCGGGAGCCCTACGAGCAGTACTTC. J is TRBJ2-7 and V is TRBV7-9; 8 bases agree with TRBD2. The V gene end was trimmed by 7 bases and the J gene end by 2 bases; junction bases not matched to a gene: 4. The CDR3 totals 13 residues. In germline, CDR1 is SEHNR, CDR2 FQNEAQ (reference sequence).

This chain joins TRBV28 and TRBJ2-7; D ambiguous. Germline V gene lookup returns CDR1 MDHEN and CDR2 SYDVKM. The V gene lost 6 bases and the J gene lost 1 base, with 10 bases spanning the gap. The CDR3 extends over 13 amino acids. The CDR3 here is CASSPHRSYEQYF. CDR3 in DNA: TGTGCCAGCAGCCCTCATCGGTCCTACGAGCAGTACTTC.

The chain joins TRBV4-1 to TRBJ2-7; TRBD2 matches 13 bases. Germline CDR1 is MGHRA and CDR2 is YSYEKL. V shed 6 bases and J 3 bases; nucleotides not matched to a gene: 8. This CDR3 region has 16 residues. DNA for the CDR3: TGCGCCAGCAGTCCTGGACTAGCGGGGGATATCTACGAGCAGTACTTC. The encoded protein is CASSPGLAGDIYEQYF.

This sequence joins TRBV7-9 and TRBJ2-1, with D perhaps assigned TRBD1 or TRBD2 (5 bases each). The CDR3 sequence is 17 residues long. CDR1 SEHNR and CDR2 FQNEAQ come from the germline V gene (reference sequence). The V end lost 2 bases, the J end lost 0 bases, and 14 bases lay between the germline ends. The CDR3 DNA follows: TGTGCCAGCAGCTTAAGGCGCCGGGGCAGCTCCTACAATGAGCAGTTCTTC. Its translation is CASSLRRRGSSYNEQFF.

CDR3: CASSNQQLTGNTIYF. The DNA of the CDR3 is TGTGCCAGCAGCAATCAGCAGCTCACTGGAAACACCATATATTTT. J is TRBJ1-3 and V is TRBV12-3 or TRBV12-4; D is ambiguous. This CDR3 comprises 15 residues. V lost 6 bases to trimming and J lost 2 bases, with 14 bases between them.

This clonotype was counted only a few times. This rearrangement joins TRBV20-1 to TRBJ2-7; maybe TRBD2 (6 bases). The germline V gene encodes CDR1 DFQATT and CDR2 SNEGSKA (reference sequence). CDR3 length: 14 residues. Trimming shortened V by 0 bases and J by 3 bases, and 12 bases separated the two germline ends. The CDR3 DNA reads as TGCAGTGCTAGAGATAGGAGGGGACGCTACGAGCAGTACTTC. Its protein product is CSARDRRGRYEQYF.

This clonotype was observed a single time. The rearrangement joins TRBV18 to TRBJ1-1, with a possible D match to TRBD1 (6 bases). Germline lookup yields CDR1 KGHSH and CDR2 LQKENI. The CDR3 sequence is 14 residues long. V was shortened by 3 bases and J by 4 bases, with 12 bases between the two germline ends. The CDR3 DNA is TGTGCCAGCTCACCCCAAACAGGGTTCACTGAAGCTTTCTTT. This gives the protein CASSPQTGFTEAFF.

The chain combines TRBV5-1 with TRBJ2-1; tentatively, D is TRBD1 (5 bases). Germline lookup yields CDR1 SGHRS and CDR2 YFSETQ. CDR3 size: 13 residues. The V end lost 0 bases, the J end lost 14 bases, and 15 bases lay between the germline ends. The CDR3: CASSLGGDSNEFF. The CDR3 DNA reads TGCGCCAGCAGCTTGGGTGGTGACAGCAACGAGTTCTTC.

This clonotype has more than one count but fewer than ten. The DNA for the CDR3 is TGCGCCAGCAAGACTAGCGGGGGGTACGAGCAGTACTTC. Its protein is CASKTSGGYEQYF. This sequence joins TRBV5-1 and TRBJ2-7; 13 bases fit TRBD2. V gave up 6 bases and J gave up 4 bases; unmatched junction bases: 1. The CDR3 covers 13 residues. Germline values: CDR1 SGHRS, CDR2 YFSETQ.

This clonotype has ten or more counts. J is TRBJ1-2 and V is TRBV24-1; D gene uncertain. The V gene's germline CDR1 is KGHDR and CDR2 SFDVKD. The CDR3 totals 13 residues. Trimming left V 3 bases short and J 6 bases short, with 10 bases between. CDR3 bases: TGTGCCACCAGTGATACGGTGGATCATGGCTACACCTTC. It is translated as CATSDTVDHGYTF.